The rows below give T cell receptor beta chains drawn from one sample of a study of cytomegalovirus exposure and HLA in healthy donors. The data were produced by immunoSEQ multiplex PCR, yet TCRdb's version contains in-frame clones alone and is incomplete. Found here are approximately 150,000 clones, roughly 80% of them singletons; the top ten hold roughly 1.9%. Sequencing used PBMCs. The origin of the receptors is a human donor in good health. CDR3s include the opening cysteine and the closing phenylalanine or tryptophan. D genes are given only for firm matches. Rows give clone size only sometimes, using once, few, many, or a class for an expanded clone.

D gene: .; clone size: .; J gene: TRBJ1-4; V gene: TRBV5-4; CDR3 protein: CASSRGGGAGEKLFF; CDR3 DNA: TGTGCCAGCAGCCGAGGCGGGGGTGCAGGTGAAAAACTGTTTTTT
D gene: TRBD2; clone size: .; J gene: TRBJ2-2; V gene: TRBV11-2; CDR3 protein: CASSLNAGGLYTGELFF; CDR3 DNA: TGTGCCAGCAGCTTAAACGCGGGGGGCCTTTACACCGGGGAGCTGTTTTTT
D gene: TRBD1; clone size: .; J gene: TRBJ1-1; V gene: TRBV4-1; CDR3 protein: CASSQEGDRLNTEAFF; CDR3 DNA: TGCGCCAGCAGCCAAGAAGGGGACAGGTTGAACACTGAAGCTTTCTTT
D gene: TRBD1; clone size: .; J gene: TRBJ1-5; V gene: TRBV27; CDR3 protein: CASSSTGGMSNQPQHF; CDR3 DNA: TGTGCCAGCAGTTCAACAGGGGGTATGAGCAATCAGCCCCAGCATTTT
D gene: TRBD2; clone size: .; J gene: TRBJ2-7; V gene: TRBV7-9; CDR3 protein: CASSPGGTTYEQYF; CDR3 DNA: TGTGCCAGCAGCCCGGGGGGAACCACCTACGAGCAGTACTTC
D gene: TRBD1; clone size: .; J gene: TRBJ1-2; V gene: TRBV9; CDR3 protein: CASSGGQVNYGYTF; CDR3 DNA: TGTGCCAGCAGCGGGGGACAGGTTAACTATGGCTACACCTTC
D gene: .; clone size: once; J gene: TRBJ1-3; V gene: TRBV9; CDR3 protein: CASSVEGDSGNTIYF; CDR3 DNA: TGTGCCAGCAGCGTAGAAGGAGACTCTGGAAACACCATATATTTT
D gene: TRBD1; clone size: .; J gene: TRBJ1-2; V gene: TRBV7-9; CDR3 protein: CSSSLGQAVYGYTF; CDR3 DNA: TGTTCCAGCAGCTTAGGACAGGCGGTCTATGGCTACACCTTC
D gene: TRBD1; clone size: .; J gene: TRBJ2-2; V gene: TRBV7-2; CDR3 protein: CASSGTGAVGELFF; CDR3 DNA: TGTGCCAGCAGCGGGACAGGGGCTGTCGGGGAGCTGTTTTTT
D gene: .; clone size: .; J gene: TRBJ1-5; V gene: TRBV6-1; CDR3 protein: CASSETWQNQPQHF; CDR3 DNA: TGTGCCAGCAGTGAAACATGGCAAAATCAGCCCCAGCATTTT
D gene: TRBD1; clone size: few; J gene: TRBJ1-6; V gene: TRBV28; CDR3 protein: CASITGQGYNSPLHF; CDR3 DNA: TGTGCCAGCATAACGGGACAGGGGTATAATTCACCCCTCCACTTT
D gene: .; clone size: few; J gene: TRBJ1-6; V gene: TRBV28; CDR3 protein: CASSPPAWGGDSPLHF; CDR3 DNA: TGTGCCAGCAGTCCCCCCGCGTGGGGGGGGGATTCACCCCTCCACTTT